This T cell receptor (beta chain) was documented in a study of neoadjuvant nivolumab and ipilimumab in lung cancer. Study observations and caveats: From pretherapy to surgery, tumor richness and clonality rose with dual therapy. Pathologic regression was not significantly tied to TCR clonality.

Libraries were prepared by immunoSEQ multiplex PCR; TCRdb keeps only in-frame clonotypes and omits some of them. This sample has 9,500 to 10,000 clones, with around 82% found just once. Trimming left V 8 bases short and J 0 bases short, with 8 bases between. CDR3 length equals 13 residues. CDR1 is WSHSY and CDR2 is SAAADI in the germline V gene. Remarks on this clone: The antigen remains undetermined.

The V and J genes are TRBV10-2 and TRBJ1-3; D not certain. The TCR originated in an adult with non-small cell lung cancer. The source was peripheral blood, collected before neoadjuvant nivolumab, alone or with ipilimumab. The CDR3 protein is CASAQFSGNTIYF. The CDR3 nucleotides read TGCGCCAGCGCTCAGTTCTCTGGAAACACCATATATTTT.